The present T cell receptor (beta chain) was sequenced within a study of human versus mouse CDR3 diversity and MHC coevolution. Study-level information: Reportedly, immunoSEQ detects one in 200,000 T cells with minimized PCR bias. Study-level points and caveats: In humans, T-cell selection involved five or six MHC II alleles. Mice had fewer CDR3 deletions and insertions than humans on average.

With respect to this clone: Its specificity is unknown.

Sequencing was performed with immunoSEQ multiplex PCR; in TCRdb, only in-frame clones are kept and a portion is missing. The table lists more than 60,000 clones, around 90% of them singletons, with roughly 0.16% in the top ten. Naive CD4 T cells, CD45RO-negative and CD62L-positive, were flow-sorted from PBMCs. CDR3 length equals 17 residues. V was pared by 1 base and J by 1 base, with 9 bases of the junction left unmatched. CDR1 is SGHNT and CDR2 is YYREEE in the germline V gene (reference sequence). Sequencing input: naive CD4+ T cells from blood. Subset reported: CD45RO-negative CD62L-positive naive CD4 T cells. The sequence came from a person aged 30 to 69 in good health. The chain joins TRBV5-4 to TRBJ2-5; 8 positions agree with TRBD2. The CDR3 region is CASSLNPGLGVQETQYF. In DNA, the CDR3 is TGTGCCAGCAGCTTGAACCCGGGACTAGGGGTCCAAGAGACCCAGTACTTC.